The rows below give T cell receptor beta chains drawn from one sample of a study of cytomegalovirus exposure and HLA in healthy donors. The assay was immunoSEQ multiplex PCR, and TCRdb's table has in-frame clones only and misses some. Among roughly 150,000 clones listed, just under 90% were seen once. Sequenced material: PBMCs. The receptors shown here come from a woman aged 18-35 years in good health and CMV-seropositive. Each CDR3 is given with its conserved first and last residue. A D gene is named only where the DNA matches it firmly. Some rows have no size entry. The others give once, few or many, or a class for an expanded clone.

j_call: TRBJ1-2; d_call: TRBD1; clone_size: once; v_call: TRBV7-8; cdr3_aa: CASSPDRRTNYGYTF; cdr3_nt: TGTGCCAGCAGCCCGGACAGGCGAACTAACTATGGCTACACCTTC
j_call: TRBJ1-5; d_call: TRBD1; clone_size: NA; v_call: TRBV18; cdr3_aa: CASSPDRGGNQPQHF; cdr3_nt: TGTGCCAGCTCACCCGACAGGGGAGGCAATCAGCCCCAGCATTTT
j_call: TRBJ2-1; d_call: NA; clone_size: NA; v_call: TRBV30; cdr3_aa: CAWNAGVHDEQFF; cdr3_nt: TGTGCCTGGAACGCAGGGGTACACGATGAGCAGTTCTTC
j_call: TRBJ2-5; d_call: TRBD1; clone_size: NA; v_call: TRBV7-7; cdr3_aa: CASSPTGQGETQYF; cdr3_nt: TGTGCTAGCAGCCCAACGGGACAGGGAGAGACCCAGTACTTC
j_call: TRBJ2-7; d_call: TRBD1; clone_size: NA; v_call: TRBV19; cdr3_aa: CASSIDRGPYEQYF; cdr3_nt: TGTGCCAGTAGTATCGACAGGGGCCCCTACGAGCAGTACTTC
j_call: TRBJ2-7; d_call: TRBD2; clone_size: NA; v_call: TRBV7-2; cdr3_aa: CASSATSGLLKEQYF; cdr3_nt: TGTGCCAGCAGCGCGACTAGCGGGTTATTGAAGGAGCAGTACTTC
j_call: TRBJ1-1; d_call: TRBD1; clone_size: NA; v_call: TRBV5-1; cdr3_aa: CASSSTGQVTTEAFF; cdr3_nt: TGCGCCAGCAGCTCCACGGGACAGGTTACCACTGAAGCTTTCTTT
j_call: TRBJ2-7; d_call: NA; clone_size: NA; v_call: TRBV5-6; cdr3_aa: CASSFDPRRGSYEQYF; cdr3_nt: TGTGCCAGCAGCTTCGATCCCCGCCGGGGCTCCTACGAGCAGTACTTC
j_call: TRBJ2-3; d_call: NA; clone_size: NA; v_call: TRBV7-7; cdr3_aa: CASSLAPGITDTQYF; cdr3_nt: TGTGCTAGCAGCTTAGCTCCGGGGATCACAGATACGCAGTATTTT
j_call: TRBJ1-1; d_call: TRBD1; clone_size: once; v_call: TRBV27; cdr3_aa: CASSPWDRGGTEAFF; cdr3_nt: TGTGCCAGCAGTCCATGGGACAGGGGAGGCACTGAAGCTTTCTTT
j_call: TRBJ2-2; d_call: TRBD1; clone_size: NA; v_call: TRBV19; cdr3_aa: CASSTTQGFGGELFF; cdr3_nt: TGTGCCAGTAGTACGACACAGGGGTTTGGCGGGGAGCTGTTTTTT
j_call: TRBJ2-1; d_call: TRBD2; clone_size: NA; v_call: TRBV5-4; cdr3_aa: CASSMHGGDEQFF; cdr3_nt: TGTGCCAGCAGCATGCATGGGGGGGATGAGCAGTTCTTC
j_call: TRBJ1-5; d_call: TRBD1; clone_size: NA; v_call: TRBV23-1; cdr3_aa: CASSQRDRAVRPQHF; cdr3_nt: TGCGCCAGCAGTCAGAGAGACAGGGCGGTTCGGCCCCAGCATTTT
j_call: TRBJ2-1; d_call: TRBD1; clone_size: NA; v_call: TRBV7-7; cdr3_aa: CASSFADRADEQFF; cdr3_nt: TGTGCTAGCAGCTTCGCCGACAGGGCCGATGAGCAGTTCTTC
j_call: TRBJ1-4; d_call: NA; clone_size: once; v_call: TRBV4-1; cdr3_aa: CASSLAGVTNEKLFF; cdr3_nt: TGCGCCAGCAGCCTAGCAGGGGTCACTAATGAAAAACTGTTTTTT
j_call: TRBJ2-4; d_call: TRBD2; clone_size: NA; v_call: TRBV5-1; cdr3_aa: CASRSLAGKNIQYF; cdr3_nt: TGCGCCAGCAGATCTCTAGCGGGCAAAAACATTCAGTACTTC
j_call: TRBJ1-4; d_call: NA; clone_size: NA; v_call: TRBV6-5; cdr3_aa: CASSYGQLNNEKLFF; cdr3_nt: TGTGCCAGCAGCTACGGCCAACTAAATAATGAAAAACTGTTTTTT
j_call: TRBJ2-2; d_call: TRBD2; clone_size: NA; v_call: TRBV7-3; cdr3_aa: CASSLMAGGPILGGELFF; cdr3_nt: TGTGCCAGCAGCTTAATGGCGGGAGGGCCGATTCTTGGCGGGGAGCTGTTTTTT
j_call: TRBJ2-7; d_call: TRBD1; clone_size: NA; v_call: TRBV9; cdr3_aa: CASSVRGDRVSEQYF; cdr3_nt: TGTGCCAGCAGCGTCAGAGGAGACAGGGTCTCCGAGCAGTACTTC
j_call: TRBJ1-1; d_call: NA; clone_size: once; v_call: TRBV2; cdr3_aa: CASIDKNTEAFF; cdr3_nt: TGTGCCAGCATCGACAAGAACACTGAAGCTTTCTTT
j_call: TRBJ1-5; d_call: NA; clone_size: NA; v_call: TRBV21-1; cdr3_aa: CASSTEVSNQPQHF; cdr3_nt: TGTGCCAGCAGCACTGAGGTAAGCAATCAGCCCCAGCATTTT
j_call: TRBJ1-1; d_call: NA; clone_size: NA; v_call: TRBV5-1; cdr3_aa: CASSPYGRGNTEAFF; cdr3_nt: TGCGCCAGCAGCCCTTACGGCCGGGGGAACACTGAAGCTTTCTTT